The subject of this entry is one TCR beta chain. Its target is unknown. The sample comes from a study of CD4 T cells in relation to SARS-CoV-2 and coronaviruses. Across the whole study: The restricting HLA molecule for shared crossreactive spike epitopes was mapped. Regarding the study as a whole: Crossreactivity was assessed only for spike protein, not other viral proteins.

Unexposed donor CD4+ T cells date from about 2011-2018, before the COVID-19 pandemic. CD4+ T cells were isolated from the cells after more than 8 days of culture. Trimming stripped 4 bases from V and 2 bases from J, with 9 bases between. CDR3 size: 13 residues. Germline values: CDR1 LNHDA, CDR2 SQIVND (reference sequence). TCRdb's table, derived via immunoSEQ multiplex PCR, lists solely in-frame clones and lacks some. The data contain about 24,000 clones, about 75% of them seen just once; the ten biggest clones take up under 15%. The sample comprised CD4+ T cells from PBMCs, cultured in vitro. The chain couples TRBV19 to TRBJ2-7; weak D call: TRBD2 (7 bases). The receptor's source is a human donor in good health. The CDR3 nucleotides read TGTGCCAGTAGTAGGGGGGGCCCCTACGAGCAGTACTTC. Translated, it gives CASSRGGPYEQYF.